This passage covers 9 T cell receptor beta chains from one sample sequenced in a study of response to subunit inactivated influenza vaccine. MiXCR, applied by TCRdb to the RT-PCR reads, yields one record per CDR3 protein. The table records around 710,000 distinct CDR3 sequences, over 11% of them present only once. The sample consisted of PBMCs from blood, taken 14 to 15 days before vaccination. The source is a man aged 50 to 59 who received an inactivated influenza vaccine.

The rearrangement links TRBV20-1 to TRBJ2-3; unclear D gene. The ends were cut back, 5 bases at V and 0 bases at J, with 18 bases in the middle. The CDR3 has 16 residues. CDR1 DFQATT and CDR2 SNEGSKA come from the germline V gene (reference sequence). The CDR3 region is CSAPEVVLTSTDTQYF. As DNA, the CDR3 is TGCAGTGCTCCAGAGGTAGTTCTCACTAGCACAGATACGCAGTATTTT.

This chain links TRBV6-5 with TRBJ1-4; D gene uncertain. Germline V gene data show CDR1 as MNHEY and CDR2 as SVGAGI. Trimming pared 2 bases from V and 10 bases from J, leaving 5 bases between. CDR3 size: 11 residues. The CDR3 loop is CASSYRGKLFF. The CDR3 DNA is TGTGCCAGCAGTTACAGAGGAAAACTGTTTTTT.

This clonotype was counted at least ten times. This chain links TRBV12-3 or TRBV12-4 with TRBJ1-1; D gene unclear. The V end was cut by 6 bases, the J end by 1 base, with 9 bases between. There are 13 residues in the CDR3. In nucleotides, the CDR3 is TGTGCCAGCAGACCCGAGCGGAACACTGAAGCTTTCTTT. This encodes CASRPERNTEAFF.

The chain couples TRBV28 to TRBJ2-3; possibly TRBD1 or TRBD2 for D (6 bases each). Germline V CDR1 and CDR2: MDHEN, SYDVKM. Trimming pared 6 bases from V and 4 bases from J, leaving 14 bases between. The CDR3 contains 14 residues. The CDR3 region is CASRLGGPPDTQYF. Written as DNA, the CDR3 is TGTGCCAGCAGACTGGGGGGCCCCCCAGATACGCAGTATTTT.

The chain combines TRBV27 with TRBJ2-5; D not resolved. Germline values: CDR1 MNHEY, CDR2 SMNVEV (reference sequence). This CDR3 region has 13 residues. V lost 5 bases and J 5 bases, leaving 12 bases between the germline ends. In DNA, the CDR3 is TGTGCCAGCAGTCCCCGGTCGTTGGAGACCCAGTACTTC. As protein: CASSPRSLETQYF.

This clonotype was counted a few times. CDR3: CASRPNYGYTF. The CDR3 DNA reads as TGTGCCAGCCGTCCTAACTATGGCTACACCTTC. V is TRBV2 and J is TRBJ1-2; no clear D. CDR1 and CDR2 from the germline V gene are SNHLY and FYNNEI. The CDR3 totals 11 residues. V was shortened by 8 bases and J by 0 bases, with 4 bases between the two germline ends.

The chain uses TRBV3-1 and TRBJ2-2, with D possibly TRBD2 on 6 matching bases. Germline CDR1 LGHDT, CDR2 YNNKEL (reference sequence). Trimming pared 1 base from V and 7 bases from J, leaving 13 bases between. This CDR3 has 15 residues. The CDR3 bases are TGTGCCAGCAGCCAAGGGCTAGCGATAGTCGGGGAGCTGTTTTTT. This translates into CASSQGLAIVGELFF. The full variable domain, rest sourced from reference TRBV3-1 and TRBJ2-2, is DTAVSQTPKYLVTQMGNDKSIKCEQNLGHDTMYWYKQDSKKFLKIMFSYNNKELIINETVPNRFSPKSPDKAHLNLHINSLELGDSAVYFCASSQGLAIVGELFFGEGSRLTVL.

This clonotype was counted only a few times. V and J are TRBV25-1 and TRBJ1-1; no definite D call. The CDR3 runs 14 residues. V lost 3 bases and J lost 7, with 15 bases in between. CDR1 and CDR2 (germline): MGHDK, SYGVNS. This CDR3 is CASSDVGRPIEAFF. CDR3 bases: TGTGCCAGCAGTGATGTGGGAAGACCCATTGAAGCTTTCTTT. Looking up the rest from reference TRBV25-1 and TRBJ1-1 gives the full variable domain: EADIYQTPRYLVIGTGKKITLECSQTMGHDKMYWYQQDPGMELHLIHYSYGVNSTEKGDLSSESTVSRIRTEHFPLTLESARPSHTSQYLCASSDVGRPIEAFFGQGTRLTVV.

The chain recombines TRBV6-1 with TRBJ2-5; D tentatively reads TRBD1 or TRBD2 (5 bases each). This CDR3 contains 14 residues. CDR1 is MNHNS and CDR2 is SASEGT in the germline V gene. Trimming pared 6 bases from V and 5 bases from J, leaving 16 bases between. The CDR3, as DNA: TGTGCCAGCAGGCTGGCAGGGAGTATGGAGACCCAGTACTTC. It specifies CASRLAGSMETQYF.